This T cell receptor (beta chain) came from a study of T cell repertoires in cytomegalovirus infection. Study context: Shared public TCR beta signatures pointed to both CMV infection and a matching HLA type.

This clonotype has ten or more counts. What it binds is not known. Germline trimming cut 5 bases from V and 6 bases from J; bases unmatched to any gene: 8. The CDR3 totals 14 residues. The germline V gene encodes CDR1 SGHVT and CDR2 SQSDAQ. Study-wide points: Dominating the ex vivo response were TCR beta clonotypes that were CMV-specific and HLA-C-restricted. Identification of carriers of CMV plus the relevant HLA was performed using cumulative public TCR beta family frequency.

Using its own MiXCR run on the reads, TCRdb lists one record per CDR3 protein. Of about half a million distinct CDR3 sequences listed, 33% are singletons. The chain joins TRBV7-4 to TRBJ2-7; TRBD1 matches at 9 bases. The sequencing here drew on cultured PBMCs, taken from culture after CMV antigen stimulation. The source of this sequence is a human donor in good health (CMV status not recorded). Some clones in this sample may be carry-over from other donors' samples. This chain's CDR3 is CASSEPGQGPEQYF. The CDR3 coding sequence is TGTGCCAGCAGCGAACCGGGACAGGGTCCCGAGCAGTACTTC.